This TCR beta chain emerged from a study of identical twins. Whole-study results and caveats: Excess low generation probability was seen in twin-shared out-of-frame alpha sequences. For monozygotic twins, models underestimated out-of-frame TCR alpha sharing.

One entry per CDR3 protein, called by TCRdb with MiXCR from the 5' RACE reads. The sample consists of a few hundred thousand distinct CDR3 sequences, roughly 15% of them appearing once. The CDR3 has 13 residues. Healthy Caucasians provided all donations. This clonotype was detected a few times. What it binds is not known. The data were also submitted as part of a second study, on yellow fever vaccine responses in identical twins. That work adds: Reportedly, the response of twins' T cells to the vaccine seemed partly convergent, partly personalized.

The TCR sequence derives from a woman aged 18-29 years in good health. V gene TRBV21-1 combines with J gene TRBJ2-1; TRBD2 is the table's D call, not checked against the DNA. TRBV21-1 is termed a pseudogene. The material sequenced was CD4+ T cells sorted from blood. Here the CDR3 reads CASFGTSGHEQFF. The DNA for the CDR3 is TGTGCCAGCTTCGGGACTAGCGGTCATGAGCAGTTCTTC.